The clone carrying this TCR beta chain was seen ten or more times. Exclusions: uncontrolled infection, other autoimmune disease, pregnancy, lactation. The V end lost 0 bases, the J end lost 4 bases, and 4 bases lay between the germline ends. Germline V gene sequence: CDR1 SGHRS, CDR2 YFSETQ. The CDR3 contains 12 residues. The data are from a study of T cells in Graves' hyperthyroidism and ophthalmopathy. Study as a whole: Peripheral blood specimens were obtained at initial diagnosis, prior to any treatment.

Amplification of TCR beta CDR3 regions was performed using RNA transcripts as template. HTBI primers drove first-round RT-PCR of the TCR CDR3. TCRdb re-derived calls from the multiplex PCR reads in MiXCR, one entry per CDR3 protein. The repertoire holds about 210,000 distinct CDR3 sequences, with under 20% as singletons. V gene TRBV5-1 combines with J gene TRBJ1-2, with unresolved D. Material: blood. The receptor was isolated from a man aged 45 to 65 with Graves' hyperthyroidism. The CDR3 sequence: CASSLDSYGYTF. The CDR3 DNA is TGCGCCAGCAGCTTGGACAGCTATGGCTACACCTTC.